The 25 T cell receptor beta chains given below trace back to one sample, sequenced in a study of OX40 agonist ivuxolimab in advanced cancers. TCRdb's copy holds only in-frame clones and misses some; the assay was immunoSEQ multiplex PCR. The table has approximately 84,000 clones, 85% to 90% seen once. The material sequenced was CD4+ or CD8+ T cells sorted from blood, taken in a trial of the OX40 agonist ivuxolimab. The receptors shown here come from an adult with an advanced solid tumor such as melanoma, head and neck, liver or kidney cancer.

This rearrangement joins TRBV12-5 to TRBJ2-3, with no clear D. CDR1 and CDR2 from the germline V gene are LGHNT and FRNRAP. V shed 7 bases and J shed 2 bases, with 7 bases lying between them. The CDR3 extends over 12 amino acids. The CDR3 here is CASVSITDTQYF. The DNA of the CDR3 is TGTGCTAGTGTTTCAATCACAGATACGCAGTATTTT.

The table lists this clone with a count of one. V is TRBV7-2 and J is TRBJ1-5; 7 bases line up with TRBD1. The CDR3 covers 18 residues. Germline V gene sequence: CDR1 SGHTA, CDR2 FQGNSA. V shed 1 base and J 1 base; nucleotides not matched to a gene: 10. The DNA of the CDR3 is TGTGCCAGCAGCTTAGACGCCGGCCGCAGGGGGAGCAATCAGCCCCAGCATTTT. Translating gives CASSLDAGRRGSNQPQHF.

This chain joins TRBV9 and TRBJ2-7; 7 bases are a match to TRBD1. The V gene's germline CDR1 is SGDLS and CDR2 YYNGEE. Trimming at V came to 7 bases and at J to 6 bases, leaving 10 bases not matched to a gene. The CDR3 is made up of 13 amino acids. In DNA, the CDR3 is TGTGCCAGCGGACGACAGGGAGAACGCGAGCAGTACTTC. This encodes CASGRQGEREQYF.

The CDR3 sequence: CAWSLRGRGYTF. The CDR3 bases are TGTGCCTGGAGTCTCAGGGGACGGGGCTACACCTTC. J is TRBJ1-2 and V is TRBV30; maybe TRBD1 (6 bases). CDR1 is GTSNPN and CDR2 is SVGIG in the germline V gene (reference sequence). V was pared by 2 bases and J by 8 bases, with 12 bases between. CDR3 length equals 12 residues.

The chain couples TRBV9 to TRBJ1-5, with D possibly being TRBD1 (6 bases). Trimming cost V 1 base and J 6 bases, with 26 bases left between them. The CDR3 contains 19 residues. Looked up from germline, CDR1 is SGDLS and CDR2 is YYNGEE. CDR3: CASSVKGGHKGLGSQPQHF. CDR3 sequence (DNA): TGTGCCAGCAGCGTAAAAGGGGGACATAAGGGGTTAGGGAGTCAGCCCCAGCATTTT. The variable domain in full, completed from reference TRBV9 and TRBJ1-5, reads DSGVTQTPKHLITATGQRVTLRCSPRSGDLSVYWYQQSLDQGLQFLIQYYNGEERAKGNILERFSAQQFPDLHSELNLSSLELGDSALYFCASSVKGGHKGLGSQPQHFGDGTRLSIL.

This chain joins TRBV19 and TRBJ2-5; 11 nucleotides align to TRBD1. Judging by the DNA end, TRBJ2-7 fits better; the J call may be wrong. Per the germline V gene, CDR1 is LNHDA and CDR2 is SQIVND (reference sequence). The CDR3 length is 15 residues. The CDR3 nucleotides read TGTGCCAGTAGCCCCCGGGACAGGGGGTTATACGAGCAGTACTTC. Residues: CASSPRDRGLYEQYF.

This clone was recorded a few times. This sequence joins TRBV19 and TRBJ2-3; TRBD2 is a possible D gene (7 bases). There are 15 residues in the CDR3. Germline V lookup: CDR1 LNHDA, CDR2 SQIVND (reference sequence). The V and J ends lost 3 bases and 1 base respectively, with 11 bases between them. The CDR3 DNA reads as TGTGCCAGTAGTATGCGGGGGCAGGGCACAGATACGCAGTATTTT. The encoded protein is CASSMRGQGTDTQYF.

This chain uses TRBV29-1 with TRBJ2-1, with 7 positions matching TRBD1. The length of the CDR3 is 13 residues. V shed 7 bases and J 9 bases; nucleotides not matched to a gene: 12. CDR1 is SQVTM, CDR2 ANQGSEA, per germline. The CDR3 loop is CSDEGQYFGEQFF. DNA for the CDR3: TGCAGCGATGAGGGACAGTATTTTGGTGAGCAGTTCTTC.

This chain connects TRBV18 to TRBJ2-1; TRBD1 agrees at 9 bases. V lost 3 bases to trimming and J lost 7 bases; unmatched junction nucleotides: 4. CDR1 KGHSH and CDR2 LQKENI come from the germline V gene. CDR3 length: 14 residues. CDR3 coding DNA: TGTGCCAGCTCACCCGGACAGGGGATAAATGAGCAGTTCTTC. As protein: CASSPGQGINEQFF.

The chain joins TRBV2 to TRBJ2-2; D remains ambiguous. The CDR3 has 13 residues. Germline CDR1 is SNHLY and CDR2 is FYNNEI. V was trimmed by 3 bases and J by 6 bases, leaving 8 bases between them. The CDR3 is CASSEGIAGELFF. The CDR3 nucleotides read TGTGCCAGCAGTGAGGGTATCGCCGGGGAGCTGTTTTTT. The whole variable domain, remainder taken from reference TRBV2 and TRBJ2-2, is EPEVTQTPSHQVTQMGQEVILRCVPISNHLYFYWYRQILGQKVEFLVSFYNNEISEKSEIFDDQFSVERPDGSNFTLKIRSTKLEDSAMYFCASSEGIAGELFFGEGSRLTVL.

The V call is TRBV6-5, the J call TRBJ2-7; D is ambiguous. Germline CDR1 is MNHEY and CDR2 is SVGAGI. The CDR3 is 13 amino acids. Trimming took off 6 bases at V and 6 bases at J, with 15 bases between the two ends. CDR3 sequence reads: CASSLDPVSEQYF. CDR3 DNA sequence: TGTGCCAGCAGCCTCGACCCCGTCTCCGAGCAGTACTTC.

The gene calls are TRBV7-2 and TRBJ2-1, with TRBD2 matching over 7 bases. The CDR3 is 13 residues long. Losses at the gene ends were 3 bases for V and 7 bases for J; bases not matched to a gene: 3. Germline V gene sequence: CDR1 SGHTA, CDR2 FQGNSA. The CDR3 loop reads CASSFGAGNEQFF. The CDR3 nucleotides read TGTGCCAGCAGCTTTGGAGCGGGGAATGAGCAGTTCTTC.

The rearrangement joins TRBV5-4 to TRBJ1-3; D is possibly TRBD1 (5 bases). Germline V gene lookup returns CDR1 SGHNT and CDR2 YYREEE (reference sequence). V lost 0 bases and J 4 bases, leaving 11 bases between the germline ends. The length of the CDR3 is 15 residues. The DNA of the CDR3 is TGTGCCAGCAGCTTGGAAGGGTCAGGGGGAAACACCATATATTTT. Translated, it gives CASSLEGSGGNTIYF.

V gene TRBV9 combines with J gene TRBJ1-5; D might be TRBD1 (6 bases). This CDR3 has 16 amino acids. V lost 0 bases, J lost 1 base, and 11 bases lay in between. Per germline, CDR1 SGDLS and CDR2 YYNGEE. The CDR3 nucleotides are TGTGCCAGCAGCGTAGGGGCAGGGGAGAGCAATCAGCCCCAGCATTTT. It is translated as CASSVGAGESNQPQHF.

In regard to this clone: The DNA is omitted, as the CDR3 cannot be located on it reliably, and the CDR3 follows TCRdb's listing. The chain is built from TRBV28 and TRBJ1-2; TRBD1 is the table's D call, not checked against the DNA. Counting both end residues, the CDR3 totals 15 amino acids. CDR1 and CDR2 (germline): MDHEN, SYDVKM. CDR3 residues: CASSSSGQGYNGYTF.

The chain employs TRBV28 and TRBJ1-2; D not certain. CDR3 length: 13 amino acids. The germline gives CDR1 MDHEN, CDR2 SYDVKM. Trimming shortened V by 6 bases and J by 1 base, and 9 bases separated the two germline ends. This CDR3 is CASRPLNNYGYTF. The DNA for the CDR3 is TGTGCCAGCAGACCCCTAAATAACTATGGCTACACCTTC.

The chain uses TRBV21-1 and TRBJ1-1. TRBV21-1 is a pseudogene segment. The CDR3 spans 17 residues. CDR3 sequence: CASSSRSRCIVNTEAFF. The CDR3 coding sequence is TGTGCCAGCAGCTCTAGGTCTCGTTGCATTGTGAACACTGAAGCTTTCTTT.

This chain links TRBV15 with TRBJ1-3, with a possible D match to TRBD1 (6 bases). Germline V lookup: CDR1 LNHNV, CDR2 YYDKDF (reference sequence). This CDR3 is built from 15 residues. V lost 3 bases, J lost 2 bases, and 11 bases lay in between. In nucleotides, the CDR3 is TGTGCCACCAGCAGCGACAGGTCCCCTGGAAACACCATATATTTT. As protein: CATSSDRSPGNTIYF. Supplemented by reference TRBV15 and TRBJ1-3, the full variable domain reads DAMVIQNPRYQVTQFGKPVTLSCSQTLNHNVMYWYQQKSSQAPKLLFHYYDKDFNNEADTPDNFQSRRPNTSFCFLDIRSPGLGDTAMYLCATSSDRSPGNTIYFGEGSWLTVV.

The chain couples TRBV29-1 to TRBJ1-1, with TRBD1 as a possible D gene (6 bases). From germline, CDR1 is SQVTM and CDR2 ANQGSEA. V dropped 0 bases and J dropped 1 base, with 12 bases sitting between them. The CDR3 is 15 residues long. The CDR3 is CSVEEGGTRNTEAFF. The DNA for the CDR3 is TGCAGCGTTGAAGAAGGAGGGACAAGGAACACTGAAGCTTTCTTT.

There are a few counts of this clone. The chain links TRBV7-9 to TRBJ2-2, with a possible D match to TRBD1 (5 bases). CDR1 and CDR2 (germline): SEHNR, FQNEAQ (reference sequence). The CDR3 is 14 amino acids. Trimming took off 5 bases at V and 7 bases at J, with 14 bases between the two ends. The CDR3 DNA follows: TGTGCCAGCAGCCTCCAGGGCGGACACGGGGAGCTGTTTTTT. It translates to CASSLQGGHGELFF.

This chain joins TRBV7-8 and TRBJ2-5, with 10 bases that match TRBD2. The end of the DNA is better explained by TRBJ2-7, so the J call may be wrong. Germline V lookup: CDR1 SGHVS, CDR2 FQNEAQ. The CDR3 runs to 15 residues. CDR3 sequence: CASSLMRTSGYEQYF. For the CDR3, the DNA is TGTGCCAGCAGCTTAATGCGGACTAGCGGCTACGAGCAGTACTTC.

The gene calls are TRBV11-2 and TRBJ2-1; the match to TRBD2 covers 10 bases. Germline V lookup: CDR1 SGHAT, CDR2 FQNNGV. This CDR3 contains 15 residues. With 8 bases clipped from V and 3 bases from J, the junction kept 7 bases outside the gene matches. The DNA for the CDR3 is TGTGCCAGCGGCCAAACTAGCGGGGTCTACAATGAGCAGTTCTTC. Protein product: CASGQTSGVYNEQFF.

The chain has TRBV5-4 and TRBJ2-1; possible D gene TRBD2, 6 bases. CDR1 SGHNT and CDR2 YYREEE come from the germline V gene (reference sequence). Trimming removed 4 bases from V and 0 bases from J, with 14 bases in between. The CDR3 covers 16 residues. In DNA form, the CDR3 reads TGTGCCAGCAGCCCGTCGGCGGGGATCTCCTACAATGAGCAGTTCTTC. Protein: CASSPSAGISYNEQFF. The complete variable domain, with remaining parts taken from reference TRBV5-4 and TRBJ2-1, reads ETGVTQSPTHLIKTRGQQVTLRCSSQSGHNTVSWYQQALGQGPQFIFQYYREEENGRGNFPPRFSGLQFPNYSSELNVNALELDDSALYLCASSPSAGISYNEQFFGPGTRLTVL.

The chain has TRBV14 and TRBJ2-7; tentatively, D is TRBD2 (6 bases). There are 16 residues in the CDR3. Germline values: CDR1 SGHDN, CDR2 FVKESK. Trimming removed 0 bases from V and 2 bases from J, with 14 bases in between. CDR3 loop: CASSQDLGSGAYEQYF. CDR3 coding DNA: TGTGCCAGCAGCCAAGATCTCGGGTCGGGGGCCTACGAGCAGTACTTC.

This clone was detected only once. V and J are TRBV7-2 and TRBJ1-1; no firm D call. Trimming took off 0 bases at V and 11 bases at J, with 4 bases between the two ends. Germline V gene lookup returns CDR1 SGHTA and CDR2 FQGNSA. This CDR3 is 10 amino acids long. The CDR3 DNA sequence: TGTGCCAGCAGCTTAGCGAAGGCTTTCTTT. This gives the protein CASSLAKAFF.